What follows describes a single TCR beta chain. This sample was taken from a study of blood T cell repertoires in COVID-19. Study-wide context: Italy, Spain and the United States were the sources of the convalescent and acute COVID-19 samples. T cells, B-cell-depleted T cells, or PBMCs provided the cDNA or gDNA that served as material.

The CDR3 spans 15 residues. With 3 bases removed from V and 3 bases from J, the gap between germline ends came to 15 bases. Germline lookup yields CDR1 KGHSH and CDR2 LQKENI. Sequencing was performed with immunoSEQ multiplex PCR; in TCRdb, only in-frame clones are kept and a portion is missing. Here the sample spans some 110,000 clones, more than 80% being singletons. The sequence came from a man aged 35-49 years with acute or convalescent COVID-19. Sequencing input: peripheral blood. V gene TRBV18 combines with J gene TRBJ2-7; a possible D gene is TRBD1 (5 bases). The CDR3 is CASSPELGRGYEQYF. CDR3 nucleotides: TGTGCCAGCTCACCCGAGTTGGGAAGGGGCTACGAGCAGTACTTC.